This is a list of T cell receptor beta chains from one sample in a study of cytomegalovirus exposure and HLA in healthy donors. Here immunoSEQ multiplex PCR was the method, and the copy in TCRdb shows in-frame clones only, minus some. The sample shows about 140,000 clones, approximately 80% of them seen only once. The specimen sequenced was PBMCs. The receptors derive from a male donor in good health and CMV-seropositive. CDR3s include the opening cysteine and the closing phenylalanine or tryptophan. D genes are given only for firm matches. Expanded clones get a size class; other rows say once, few or many, or leave the size out.

v_gene,abundance,d_gene,j_gene,CDR3nt,CDR3aa
TRBV7-8,once,TRBD2,TRBJ2-7,TGTGCCAGCAGCGTCGGGGGGACCTACTACGAGCAGTACTTC,CASSVGGTYYEQYF
TRBV4-1,NA,NA,TRBJ2-5,TGCGCCAGCACCCCTCCGGGGGGCCGGGTCGAGACCCAGTACTTC,CASTPPGGRVETQYF
TRBV25-1,once,NA,TRBJ1-2,TGTGCCAGCAGTGTGGGGGGGGTCTATGGCTACACCTTC,CASSVGGVYGYTF
TRBV15,NA,NA,TRBJ2-2,TGTGCCACCACCCGACAGGCGAACACCGGGGAGCTGTTTTTT,CATTRQANTGELFF
TRBV5-6,NA,TRBD1,TRBJ1-3,TGTGCCAGCAGCTTGGGCCCTACAGGGGAAGACTCTGGAAACACCATATATTTT,CASSLGPTGEDSGNTIYF
TRBV6-1,NA,NA,TRBJ1-2,TGTGCCAGCACCCCTACAGGTAACTATGGCTACACCTTC,CASTPTGNYGYTF
TRBV11-2,NA,NA,TRBJ2-2,TGTGCCAGCAGCTCGGGCAGGGATGGGGAGCTGTTTTTT,CASSSGRDGELFF
TRBV11-2,NA,TRBD2,TRBJ2-3,TGTGCCAGCAGCTTAGATCTAGCGGGAGGGCCTAGCACAGATACGCAGTATTTT,CASSLDLAGGPSTDTQYF
TRBV9,NA,NA,TRBJ1-1,TGTGCCAGCAGCGGGGCCCCGACGGGGAACACTGAAGCCTTCTTT,CASSGAPTGNTEAFF
TRBV29-1,few,NA,TRBJ2-7,TGCAGCGGACAGAATTCCTACGAGCAGTACTTC,CSGQNSYEQYF
TRBV27,few,NA,TRBJ2-7,TGTGCCAGCAGCCCGACGGGAAGGTCGGGGGACGAGCAGTACTTC,CASSPTGRSGDEQYF
TRBV13,NA,TRBD1,TRBJ1-2,TGTGCCAGCAGCCCTAGGGGCCAGGGGGAGGCCTACACCTTC,CASSPRGQGEAYTF
TRBV7-9,NA,NA,TRBJ1-4,TGTGCCAGCAGCTTATACCCAGGGGCGAGATCTAATGAAAAACTGTTTTTT,CASSLYPGARSNEKLFF
TRBV6-5,NA,NA,TRBJ2-7,TGTGCCAGCGGTCTCGGGAGTTCTACCTACGAGCAGTACTTC,CASGLGSSTYEQYF
TRBV5-1,NA,NA,TRBJ2-1,TGCGCCAGCAGCTCTGTCAGGCGACACAATGAGCAGTTCTTC,CASSSVRRHNEQFF
TRBV11-1,NA,TRBD2,TRBJ2-7,TGTGCCGCCGCCCTAGATAGCGGGCCATACGAGCAGTACTTC,CAAALDSGPYEQYF
TRBV11-2,NA,TRBD1,TRBJ2-1,TGTGCCAGCAGCCCCCCCGGACAGGGCACCTACAATGAGCAGTTCTTC,CASSPPGQGTYNEQFF
TRBV27,NA,TRBD1,TRBJ2-5,TGTGCCAGCAGTCCCAACAACAGGGGTGGAGAGACCCAGTACTTC,CASSPNNRGGETQYF
TRBV5-1,NA,TRBD2,TRBJ2-1,TGCGCCAGCAGCTTGCACCTCCTAGCGGGGAACAATGAGCAGTTCTTC,CASSLHLLAGNNEQFF
TRBV4-3,NA,NA,TRBJ2-7,TGCGCCAGCAGCCCTAATCAGGGGAGTTCGGGCTACGAGCAGTACTTC,CASSPNQGSSGYEQYF
TRBV5-1,NA,NA,TRBJ2-1,TGCGCCAGCAGCTTGGGAGCGGGCATTGCCGTTAATGAGCAGTTCTTC,CASSLGAGIAVNEQFF
TRBV28,once,NA,TRBJ2-7,TGTGCCAGCAGCGCGGGGACAGACCTCACCTACGAGCAGTACTTC,CASSAGTDLTYEQYF
TRBV19,NA,NA,TRBJ1-5,TGTGCCAGTAGTTGGGGGGACGGTCCGTTCCAGCCCCAGCATTTT,CASSWGDGPFQPQHF
TRBV13,NA,NA,TRBJ2-3,TGTGCCAGCAGCCTATCAGGGGAAAATACGCAGTATTTT,CASSLSGENTQYF
TRBV7-3,NA,NA,TRBJ2-1,TGTGCCAGCAGCTTGGCCGGGGTGGGGGCCTCGCGTGAGCAGTTCTTC,CASSLAGVGASREQFF
TRBV4-1,NA,TRBD2,TRBJ2-1,TGCGCCAGCAGCCAATTACCGGGACTAGCGGGGCGCGGGAATGAGCAGTTCTTC,CASSQLPGLAGRGNEQFF
TRBV6-6,NA,NA,TRBJ1-1,TGTGCCAGCAGGGCCTTGAACACTGAAGCTTTCTTT,CASRALNTEAFF
TRBV4-1,NA,NA,TRBJ2-3,TGCGCCAGCAGCCAAGATCTCTGGACAACAGATACGCAGTATTTT,CASSQDLWTTDTQYF
TRBV6-6,NA,TRBD1,TRBJ2-1,TGTGCCGTACGGACAGGGAATAATGAGCAGTTCTTC,CAVRTGNNEQFF
TRBV20-1,NA,NA,TRBJ2-3,TGCAGTGCCTCCTTATCGGATACGCAGTATTTT,CSASLSDTQYF
TRBV4-3,NA,NA,TRBJ2-1,TGCGCCAGCAGCCAAGGAGGGTACAATGAGCAGTTCTTC,CASSQGGYNEQFF
TRBV4-1,NA,TRBD1,TRBJ2-7,TGCGCCAGCACCCCGACAGGGGGGTCCTACGAGCAGTACTTC,CASTPTGGSYEQYF
TRBV30,NA,TRBD1,TRBJ1-1,TGTGCCTGGAGTCCACAGGGGGCGCGGGCTTTCTTT,CAWSPQGARAFF